This T cell receptor (beta chain) was identified in a study of T-cell memory formation after mild COVID-19. Background on the study: Largely, the TCR clusters proved donor specific.

TCRdb re-called the 5' RACE reads with MiXCR, one entry per CDR3 protein. The sample yields roughly 250,000 distinct CDR3 sequences, 16% seen once. V lost 0 bases to trimming and J lost 2 bases, with 13 bases between them. CDR3 length equals 16 residues. Germline CDR1 SGHTA, CDR2 FQGNSA. In this sample, this clonotype turned up many times. What it binds is unknown. Study-level points and caveats: Shrinking CD4+ clones were chiefly CM and EM; CD8+ ones were chiefly EMRA. Clones that contracted from day 15 to 85 had balanced CD4/CD8; later expanders were CD4+ biased.

Sequencing was done on a sample of PBMCs or a T cell subset sorted from them (not recorded which). This clonotype was obtained from a man aged 18 to 30 who had mild COVID-19 (a few samples of this study predate the infection). Cell type and time point are not known. The V and J genes are TRBV7-2 and TRBJ2-5; no firm D call. The DNA of the CDR3 is TGTGCCAGCAGCTTAGCGGGGAACCTGCCTCAAGAGACCCAGTACTTC. This translates into CASSLAGNLPQETQYF.